This T cell receptor (beta chain) was obtained from a study of control samples from healthy donors and cancer patients. This CDR3 comprises 14 residues. J lost 6 bases, V lost 7 bases, and 8 bases had no gene match. CDR1 and CDR2 (germline): MDHEN, SYDVKM. Sequenced by immunoSEQ multiplex PCR; TCRdb stores in-frame clones only, minus some. The sample holds over 85,000 clones, just over 90% seen once. The chain carries TRBV28 and TRBJ1-2; TRBD1 aligns across 10 bases. The specimen was blood. The clonotype originates from a woman aged 25-40 years in good health. The CDR3, as DNA: TGTGCCAGCACCAATCGACAGGGGGCCGATGGCTACACCTTC. Its protein product is CASTNRQGADGYTF.